Listed here are 18 T cell receptor beta chains from one sample, sequenced in a study of OX40 agonist ivuxolimab in advanced cancers. Sequencing used immunoSEQ multiplex PCR; TCRdb keeps in-frame clones, though not all of them. The data show about 86,000 clones, less than 95% seen once. Here the sequenced sample was CD4+ or CD8+ T cells sorted from blood, taken in a trial of the OX40 agonist ivuxolimab. These receptors were taken from an adult with an advanced solid tumor such as melanoma, head and neck, liver or kidney cancer.

The chain is built from TRBV9 and TRBJ2-7; a weak D match, TRBD2 (6 bases). V was shortened by 4 bases and J by 4 bases, with 18 bases between the two germline ends. The germline V gene has CDR1 SGDLS and CDR2 YYNGEE. The CDR3 runs 15 residues. The CDR3, as DNA: TGTGCCAGCAGCTTATCCCGGGACTGGGGATACGAGCAGTACTTC. It is translated as CASSLSRDWGYEQYF. The whole variable domain, remainder taken from reference TRBV9 and TRBJ2-7, is DSGVTQTPKHLITATGQRVTLRCSPRSGDLSVYWYQQSLDQGLQFLIQYYNGEERAKGNILERFSAQQFPDLHSELNLSSLELGDSALYFCASSLSRDWGYEQYFGPGTRLTVT.

The rearrangement uses TRBV10-1 and TRBJ2-2, with TRBD1 identical over 7 bases. J was trimmed by 5 bases and V by 7 bases; bases with no gene match: 4. The CDR3 length is 13 residues. Germline V gives CDR1 WNHNN, CDR2 SYGVQD (reference sequence). CDR3 sequence reads: CASNTGATGELFF. The DNA for the CDR3 is TGCGCCAGCAACACAGGGGCTACCGGGGAGCTGTTTTTT.

The chain combines TRBV4-1 with TRBJ1-4; 7 nucleotides line up with TRBD1. With V trimmed by 0 bases and J by 8 bases, 12 bases remained unmatched. The CDR3 consists of 17 residues. Germline V lookup: CDR1 MGHRA, CDR2 YSYEKL. The CDR3: CASSQDVRNRGAEKLFF. DNA for the CDR3: TGCGCCAGCAGCCAAGATGTGAGGAACAGGGGAGCGGAAAAACTGTTTTTT.

The chain has TRBV10-2 and TRBJ2-1; D may be TRBD1 (6 bases). The V and J ends lost 0 bases and 5 bases respectively, with 8 bases between them. Germline-derived CDR1 and CDR2 are WSHSY and SAAADI. This CDR3 region has 14 residues. This chain's CDR3 is CASSESGAHNEQFF. DNA for the CDR3: TGCGCCAGCAGTGAGTCGGGGGCTCACAATGAGCAGTTCTTC.

The V gene is TRBV7-2, the J gene TRBJ2-2, with D unresolved. Germline CDR1 SGHTA, CDR2 FQGNSA. V was clipped by 4 bases and J by 2 bases, with 2 bases between them. The CDR3 spans 12 residues. As DNA, the CDR3 is TGTGCCAGCAGCTCAAACACCGGGGAGCTGTTTTTT. Residues: CASSSNTGELFF.

The chain recombines TRBV5-1 with TRBJ2-7, with D perhaps TRBD1 (6 bases). This CDR3 is built from 12 residues. Germline CDR1 reads SGHRS; CDR2 reads YFSETQ. Trimming stripped 3 bases from V and 7 bases from J, with 11 bases between. The CDR3 here is CASSSGVGEQYF. CDR3 nucleotide sequence: TGCGCCAGCAGCTCAGGGGTTGGGGAGCAGTACTTC.

The rearrangement links TRBV4-1 to TRBJ1-1, with 9 bases aligning to TRBD1. Germline V gene data show CDR1 as MGHRA and CDR2 as YSYEKL. CDR3 length: 14 amino acids. The J segment lost 5 bases and the V segment lost 4 bases, leaving 5 bases of the junction unmatched. DNA for the CDR3: TGCGCCAGCAGCCTACAGGGGGCTTGGACTGAAGCTTTCTTT. This gives the protein CASSLQGAWTEAFF.

The rearrangement uses TRBV6-6 and TRBJ1-1, with D unresolved. Germline V gene data show CDR1 as MNHNY and CDR2 as SVGAGI (reference sequence). The germline V and J ends were trimmed by 6 bases and 0 bases, with 8 bases remaining between them. The CDR3 totals 13 residues. The CDR3 DNA is TGTGCCAGCAGCCAATTATTGAACACTGAAGCTTTCTTT. Protein sequence: CASSQLLNTEAFF.

Note on this clone: Other DNA sequences within the sample encode an identical CDR3. The chain has TRBV19 and TRBJ1-3; D uncertain. The CDR3 has 12 residues. Germline V lookup: CDR1 LNHDA, CDR2 SQIVND (reference sequence). V lost 6 bases and J 0 bases, leaving 3 bases between the germline ends. CDR3 nucleotides: TGTGCCAGTAGCCTCTCTGGAAACACCATATATTTT. This gives the protein CASSLSGNTIYF.

The chain employs TRBV4-2 and TRBJ1-2, with D maybe TRBD1 (5 bases). The V end lost 1 base, the J end lost 7 bases, and 19 bases lay between the germline ends. CDR1 is LGHNA and CDR2 is YNFKEQ in the germline V gene. This CDR3 is built from 16 residues. The chain's CDR3 is CASSQVTAAFQGGYTF. Written as DNA, the CDR3 is TGTGCCAGCAGCCAAGTCACGGCGGCATTCCAGGGTGGCTACACCTTC.

The gene calls are TRBV9 and TRBJ2-1; D unclear. Looked up from germline, CDR1 is SGDLS and CDR2 is YYNGEE. The CDR3 consists of 12 residues. Trimming cost V 3 bases and J 1 base, with 2 bases left between them. The CDR3 DNA is TGTGCCAGCAGCGGTTCCTACAATGAGCAGTTCTTC. Translation: CASSGSYNEQFF.

The rearrangement links TRBV7-9 to TRBJ2-7; 9 bases match TRBD1. The CDR3 contains 14 residues. Trimming cost V 4 bases and J 4 bases; bases outside gene matches: 5. Germline V gene data show CDR1 as SEHNR and CDR2 as FQNEAQ (reference sequence). The CDR3 bases are TGTGCCAGCAGCTCCGGGACAGGGATGTACGAGCAGTACTTC. Its translation is CASSSGTGMYEQYF.

The V and J genes are TRBV7-2 and TRBJ2-3; the match to TRBD2 covers 9 bases. J was trimmed by 7 bases and V by 5 bases; bases with no gene match: 4. This CDR3 region has 13 residues. Germline CDR1 is SGHTA and CDR2 is FQGNSA. The CDR3 loop reads CASSTTSGNTQYF. CDR3 DNA: TGTGCCAGCAGCACGACTAGCGGAAATACGCAGTATTTT. Combining the CDR3 with reference TRBV7-2 and TRBJ2-3 gives the whole variable domain GAGVSQSPSNKVTEKGKDVELRCDPISGHTALYWYRQSLGQGLEFLIYFQGNSAPDKSGLPSDRFSAERTGGSVSTLTIQRTQQEDSAVYLCASSTTSGNTQYFGPGTRLTVL.

This chain's CDR3 is CASSLGSGSFGEQFF. CDR3 DNA sequence: TGTGCCAGCAGCTTAGGTAGCGGGAGTTTCGGTGAGCAGTTCTTC. This chain joins TRBV11-3 and TRBJ2-1; the match to TRBD2 covers 9 bases. The CDR3 is 15 amino acids. Germline CDR1 SGHNT, CDR2 YENEEA. Trimming removed 1 base from V and 9 bases from J; junction bases left unmatched: 7.

This rearrangement joins TRBV7-4 to TRBJ1-3; D might be TRBD1 (5 bases). Germline V gives CDR1 SGHVT, CDR2 SQSDAQ. V was trimmed by 7 bases and J by 0 bases, leaving 22 bases between them. The CDR3 contains 18 residues. CDR3 DNA sequence: TGTGCCAGCACCGATTCGCATCAGGGTGGCTGCTCTGGAAACACCATATATTTT. Protein sequence: CASTDSHQGGCSGNTIYF.

The genes are TRBV5-4 and TRBJ2-1; TRBD2 agrees at 12 bases. There are 16 residues in the CDR3. V was clipped by 4 bases and J by 7 bases; unmatched bases: 9. Germline CDR1 is SGHNT and CDR2 is YYREEE (reference sequence). In nucleotides, the CDR3 is TGTGCCAGCAGCCTAGAGGAGACTAGCGGGAGAAATGAGCAGTTCTTC. This gives the protein CASSLEETSGRNEQFF.

This clone was found a few times. This chain joins TRBV5-4 and TRBJ2-7; 11 positions match TRBD2. V trimming: 3 bases; J trimming: 1 base; junction bases outside the gene matches: 3. This CDR3 is built from 15 residues. Per germline, CDR1 SGHNT and CDR2 YYREEE (reference sequence). CDR3: CASSYTSGRSYEQYF. The CDR3 DNA follows: TGTGCCAGCAGCTATACTAGCGGGAGATCCTACGAGCAGTACTTC.

The chain recombines TRBV21-1 with TRBJ1-1. TRBV21-1 is a known pseudogene. This CDR3 region has 16 residues. The CDR3 DNA reads TGTGCCAGCAGCAAAGGGATCCTACCCTGGCGGACTGAAGCTTTCTTT. This sequence encodes CASSKGILPWRTEAFF.